This T cell receptor beta chain was captured in a study of monozygotic twins with cystic fibrosis. Study summary: Libraries were built from roughly 3 micrograms of fragmented DNA using about 16 PCR cycles.

A remark on this clone: The antigen is undetermined.

Assay: immunoSEQ multiplex PCR; the TCRdb copy retains only in-frame clones and omits some. The table records approximately 9,700 clones, around 93% of them present only once. Germline V gives CDR1 SGDLS, CDR2 YYNGEE. The CDR3 is made up of 14 amino acids. The V end was cut by 4 bases, the J end by 8 bases, with 19 bases between. Study findings and constraints: Shared CDR3 numbers were not associated with age, concordance or severity.

The rearrangement joins TRBV9 to TRBJ2-7; D is unresolved. This clonotype originated in a boy between 2 and 10 years old with cystic fibrosis. Input material: blood. CDR3 region: CASSPLPQEPKQYF. The CDR3 bases are TGTGCCAGCAGCCCTCTCCCTCAGGAGCCTAAGCAGTACTTC.